Given below is one T cell receptor (beta chain) in context. Antigen unknown. The data originate from a study of immune evolution from preneoplasia to lung adenocarcinoma. Whole-study results and caveats: Clonality was highest in normal lung, lower in later-stage lesions apparently.

Assay used: immunoSEQ multiplex PCR; TCRdb lists only in-frame clones, some missing. The sample has around 3,500 clones, over 70% seen once; the top ten hold roughly 9.7%. Resections took place in Japan or China from the mid-2010s to the late 2010s. V gave up 6 bases and J gave up 6 bases; unmatched junction bases: 4. The CDR3 consists of 12 residues. Germline assignment: CDR1 MGHDK and CDR2 SYGVNS. The sequence derives from a person between 65 and 80 years old with lung adenocarcinoma. The chain carries TRBV25-1 and TRBJ2-7; 8 positions agree with TRBD1. The specimen was FFPE atypical adenomatous hyperplasia tissue from the lung. Subset described: atypical adenomatous hyperplasia (AAH), lung preneoplasia. In DNA, the CDR3 is TGTGCCAGCAGCCGGACAGGGTTCGAGCAGTACTTC. It is translated as CASSRTGFEQYF.